This T cell receptor (beta chain) was identified in a study of cytomegalovirus exposure and HLA in healthy donors. Concerning this clone itself: Its antigen is undetermined.

The study, taken as a whole, reports: TCR beta sequences reportedly predicted most subjects' HLA-A and HLA-B alleles accurately. The study flagged fewer than 200 TCR beta chains as cytomegalovirus-associated. Analysis was carried out at a later point, and it linked a missense DCLRE1C variant to TCR beta V- and J-gene trimming.

PCR was performed using 60 Vbeta and 13 Jbeta primers. Data came from immunoSEQ multiplex PCR; TCRdb stores just in-frame clones and leaves some out. The table has approximately 140,000 clones, over 65% seen once. Trimming shortened V by 7 bases and J by 3 bases, and 13 bases separated the two germline ends. The CDR3 runs to 13 residues. The germline V gene encodes CDR1 SEHNR and CDR2 FQNEAQ (reference sequence). The TCR originated in a man aged 40-55 years in good health and CMV-seropositive. The material sequenced was PBMCs. This sequence joins TRBV7-9 and TRBJ2-7; possible D gene TRBD2, 5 bases. The CDR3 coding sequence is TGTGCCAGCACCAATAGCGCCGGCTACGAGCAGTACTTC. Its protein product is CASTNSAGYEQYF. The full variable domain, rest sourced from reference TRBV7-9 and TRBJ2-7, is DTGVSQNPRHKITKRGQNVTFRCDPISEHNRLYWYRQTLGQGPEFLTYFQNEAQLEKSRLLSDRFSAERPKGSFSTLEIQRTEQGDSAMYLCASTNSAGYEQYFGPGTRLTVT.